The 18 T cell receptor beta chains reported below all come from one sample, sequenced in a study of cytomegalovirus exposure and HLA in healthy donors. PCR primers comprised 60 Vbeta and 13 Jbeta primers. Here immunoSEQ multiplex PCR was the method, and the copy in TCRdb shows in-frame clones only, minus some. The sample yields 100,000 to 130,000 clones, 81% seen once. Input material: PBMCs. Receptor source: a man aged 25-40 years in good health and CMV-seronegative.

The chain employs TRBV6-1 and TRBJ1-5; D ambiguous. The CDR3 is 14 amino acids. Trimming took 1 base from V and 2 from J, leaving 6 bases between them. Germline assignment: CDR1 MNHNS and CDR2 SASEGT. The CDR3 region is CASSEGRGNQPQHF. The DNA of the CDR3 is TGTGCCAGCAGTGAAGGGCGGGGCAATCAGCCCCAGCATTTT.

CDR3 loop: CASSPSSDTQYF. The CDR3 nucleotides read TGTGCCAGCAGCCCCTCGTCAGATACGCAGTATTTT. The gene calls are TRBV9 and TRBJ2-3; D is ambiguous. The CDR3 consists of 12 residues. Trimming removed 4 bases from V and 4 bases from J, with 7 bases in between. Per germline, CDR1 SGDLS and CDR2 YYNGEE.

The chain employs TRBV27 and TRBJ2-7; TRBD2 matches 7 bases. The germline gives CDR1 MNHEY, CDR2 SMNVEV (reference sequence). This CDR3 is built from 15 residues. Germline trimming cut 3 bases from V and 4 bases from J; bases unmatched to any gene: 9. The CDR3 reads CASSFSYGRPYEQYF. Here the CDR3 DNA reads TGTGCCAGCAGTTTCAGCTACGGGAGGCCATACGAGCAGTACTTC.

The CDR3 is CASSLAGVMNTEAFF. The CDR3 DNA follows: TGCGCCAGCAGCTTGGCGGGAGTCATGAACACTGAAGCTTTCTTT. J is TRBJ1-1 and V is TRBV5-1; no clear D gene. Trimming pared 0 bases from V and 0 bases from J, leaving 9 bases between. CDR1 is SGHRS, CDR2 YFSETQ, per germline. This CDR3 is built from 15 residues. The full variable domain, its missing parts supplied by reference TRBV5-1 and TRBJ1-1, is KAGVTQTPRYLIKTRGQQVTLSCSPISGHRSVSWYQQTPGQGLQFLFEYFSETQRNKGNFPGRFSGRQFSNSRSEMNVSTLELGDSALYLCASSLAGVMNTEAFFGQGTRLTVV.

This chain joins TRBV7-6 and TRBJ1-1; D uncertain. CDR1 and CDR2 from the germline V gene are SGHVS and FNYEAQ. Trimming removed 5 bases at V and 0 bases at J, with 13 bases between. The CDR3 is 15 amino acids. CDR3 in DNA: TGTGCCAGCAGCCCCGTGTGGGCGTTGAACACTGAAGCTTTCTTT. Its translation: CASSPVWALNTEAFF.

J is TRBJ1-2 and V is TRBV6-1; tentative D call: TRBD1 (6 bases). V was pared by 4 bases and J by 1 base, with 7 bases between. Germline-derived CDR1 and CDR2 are MNHNS and SASEGT. This CDR3 has 13 residues. CDR3 region: CASSGQVNYGYTF. The CDR3 coding sequence is TGTGCCAGCAGTGGACAGGTTAACTATGGCTACACCTTC.

This chain links TRBV5-1 with TRBJ1-5; possibly TRBD1 for D (6 bases). The V gene's germline CDR1 is SGHRS and CDR2 YFSETQ. The CDR3 length is 13 residues. V lost 4 bases, J lost 6 bases, and 11 bases lay in between. CDR3 DNA sequence: TGCGCCAGCAGCCTCGACAGGACTCAGCCCCAGCATTTT. Its translation is CASSLDRTQPQHF.

V is TRBV5-1 and J is TRBJ2-2, with D maybe TRBD2 (6 bases). There are 14 residues in the CDR3. The germline V gene encodes CDR1 SGHRS and CDR2 YFSETQ. The V gene lost 3 bases and the J gene lost 6 bases, with 12 bases spanning the gap. The DNA for the CDR3 is TGCGCCAGCAGCTGGGACTCCGCCGCCGGGGAGCTGTTTTTT. Protein product: CASSWDSAAGELFF.

The chain joins TRBV28 to TRBJ2-7, with unresolved D. Germline V CDR1 and CDR2: MDHEN, SYDVKM. The CDR3 length is 14 residues. The V and J ends lost 5 bases and 1 base respectively, with 12 bases between them. CDR3 in DNA: TGTGCCAGCAGTGGGCCGTTCTTTTCCTACGAGCAGTACTTC. This encodes CASSGPFFSYEQYF. Complete variable domain (other parts from reference TRBV28 and TRBJ2-7): DVKVTQSSRYLVKRTGEKVFLECVQDMDHENMFWYRQDPGLGLRLIYFSYDVKMKEKGDIPEGYSVSREKKERFSLILESASTNQTSMYLCASSGPFFSYEQYFGPGTRLTVT.

V is TRBV2 and J is TRBJ1-1; 7 nucleotides agree with TRBD1. The V and J ends lost 9 bases and 2 bases, in that order; junction bases with no gene match: 6. Germline V gene lookup returns CDR1 SNHLY and CDR2 FYNNEI. The CDR3 consists of 13 residues. For the CDR3, the DNA is TGTGCCAGATCGACAGGGATTAACACTGAAGCTTTCTTT. Its protein product is CARSTGINTEAFF.

The chain combines TRBV10-2 with TRBJ2-3, with TRBD2 identical over 10 bases. The CDR3 sequence is 18 residues long. The germline CDR1 and CDR2 sequences are WSHSY and SAAADI. V was clipped by 6 bases and J by 1 base; unmatched bases: 13. CDR3 in amino acids: CASRRGLAGVLGTDTQYF. The CDR3 coding sequence is TGCGCCAGCAGAAGGGGGCTAGCGGGAGTGTTGGGCACAGATACGCAGTATTTT.

This clone has a handful of counts. The J gene is TRBJ1-1, the V gene TRBV4-1; a weak D match, TRBD1 (6 bases). CDR1 is MGHRA, CDR2 YSYEKL, per germline. The CDR3 runs 14 residues. V was clipped by 5 bases and J by 11 bases, with 21 bases between them. The CDR3 reads CASSNLNRESRAFF. In DNA, the CDR3 is TGCGCCAGCAGCAATTTGAACAGGGAATCAAGGGCTTTCTTT.

The chain is built from TRBV7-8 and TRBJ2-7; 10 positions agree with TRBD2. The germline V gene has CDR1 SGHVS and CDR2 FQNEAQ. Trimming at V came to 0 bases and at J to 6 bases, leaving 5 bases not matched to a gene. This CDR3 contains 15 residues. CDR3 DNA sequence: TGTGCCAGCAGCTTAGCTCGGACTAGCGGATCCGAGCAGTACTTC. Protein: CASSLARTSGSEQYF.

V and J are TRBV9 and TRBJ2-2, with D hard to call. Trimming removed 0 bases from V and 0 bases from J, with 3 bases in between. Germline assignment: CDR1 SGDLS and CDR2 YYNGEE. The CDR3 has 14 amino acids. CDR3 nucleotide sequence: TGTGCCAGCAGCGTAGACTCGAACACCGGGGAGCTGTTTTTT. The encoded protein is CASSVDSNTGELFF.

J is TRBJ1-5 and V is TRBV6-6, with D unclear. Trimming took off 5 bases at V and 8 bases at J, with 13 bases between the two ends. This CDR3 contains 13 residues. Per germline, CDR1 MNHNY and CDR2 SVGAGI (reference sequence). The CDR3 region has the DNA TGTGCCAGCAGTAAAACCCCCCCTAAGCCCCAGCATTTT. This sequence encodes CASSKTPPKPQHF.

The chain is built from TRBV30 and TRBJ1-4; D is perhaps TRBD1 (6 bases). Germline V gene data show CDR1 as GTSNPN and CDR2 as SVGIG (reference sequence). V lost 1 base to trimming and J lost 13 bases, with 19 bases between them. The CDR3 totals 14 residues. Written as DNA, the CDR3 is TGTGCCTGGAGTGACCCCGGGACATTGGGGCTACTGTTTTTT. Its protein product is CAWSDPGTLGLLFF.

This rearrangement joins TRBV7-2 to TRBJ2-3; 8 bases fit TRBD2. With V trimmed by 2 bases and J by 5 bases, 6 bases remained unmatched. The CDR3 is 15 residues long. Per germline, CDR1 SGHTA and CDR2 FQGNSA. The DNA of the CDR3 is TGTGCCAGCAGCTTAACCGGGGGGGCCGGAGATACGCAGTATTTT. Translating gives CASSLTGGAGDTQYF.

The chain has TRBV5-1 and TRBJ1-2; TRBD1 is a possible D gene (6 bases). V lost 5 bases, J lost 6 bases, and 17 bases lay in between. Per the germline V gene, CDR1 is SGHRS and CDR2 is YFSETQ. This CDR3 region has 14 residues. The CDR3 loop is CASRSAQGQDGYTF. The CDR3 coding sequence is TGCGCCAGCAGATCAGCGCAGGGGCAGGATGGCTACACCTTC.